Listed here are 10 T cell receptor beta chains from one sample, sequenced in a study of CD8 T cells in ankylosing spondylitis. TCRdb passed the 5' RACE reads through MiXCR, listing each CDR3 protein once. There are around 230,000 distinct CDR3 sequences in the sample; around 9.2% occur only once, and around 6.8% lies in the top ten. Sequenced material: blood, either unsorted or a sorted T cell fraction (not recorded which). These receptors were taken from a male donor with ankylosing spondylitis or in good health (not recorded which).

This clonotype was recorded at least ten times. For the CDR3, the DNA is TGCGCCAGCAGTGAGAGGGCTTTTCCTCAGTTCTTC. The encoded protein is CASSERAFPQFF. The rearrangement links TRBV10-2 to TRBJ2-1; D not certain. The CDR3 covers 12 residues. V was clipped by 2 bases and J by 13 bases, with 12 bases between them. Looked up from germline, CDR1 is WSHSY and CDR2 is SAAADI.

There are a few counts of this clonotype. CDR3 protein: CASSPSGGGIKQPQHF. For the CDR3, the DNA is TGTGCCAGCTCCCCCTCAGGGGGCGGAATCAAGCAGCCCCAGCATTTT. V is TRBV5-6 and J is TRBJ1-5; 8 bases are a match to TRBD1. The germline V gene has CDR1 SGHDT and CDR2 YYEEEE. With 7 bases clipped from V and 7 bases from J, the junction kept 16 bases outside the gene matches. The length of the CDR3 is 16 residues.

This clonotype appeared a few times. The rearrangement joins TRBV29-1 to TRBJ1-1; a weak D match, TRBD1 (5 bases). Germline CDR1 is SQVTM and CDR2 is ANQGSEA. The CDR3 loop spans 13 amino acids. Trimming removed 7 bases at V and 6 bases at J, with 18 bases between. The CDR3 spells CSGGWGGSPEAFF. The CDR3 nucleotides read TGCAGCGGGGGGTGGGGTGGTAGCCCTGAAGCTTTCTTT.

The sample holds many counts of this clonotype. The rearrangement joins TRBV5-1 to TRBJ2-7; 15 bases are a match to TRBD2. From germline, CDR1 is SGHRS and CDR2 YFSETQ. The CDR3 runs to 20 residues. J was trimmed by 4 bases and V by 0 bases; bases with no gene match: 14. CDR3 residues: CASSLVPGLAGGWLRYEQYF. The DNA of the CDR3 is TGCGCCAGCAGCTTGGTCCCGGGACTAGCGGGAGGATGGTTAAGGTACGAGCAGTACTTC.

This clonotype was seen many times. The rearrangement links TRBV9 to TRBJ2-7; D might be TRBD1 or TRBD2, each matching 5 bases. The CDR3 sequence is 13 residues long. Trimming removed 0 bases from V and 6 bases from J, with 10 bases in between. Germline loops: CDR1 SGDLS, CDR2 YYNGEE. CDR3 DNA sequence: TGTGCCAGCAGCGTAGGGGACCCTCCCGAGCAGTACTTC. Protein: CASSVGDPPEQYF.

This clonotype occurred many times. The chain couples TRBV29-1 to TRBJ1-5; D is ambiguous. Trimming pared 4 bases from V and 2 bases from J, leaving 6 bases between. Germline V lookup: CDR1 SQVTM, CDR2 ANQGSEA. The CDR3 runs 12 residues. CDR3 protein: CSVGFGNQPQHF. The CDR3 DNA sequence: TGCAGCGTTGGGTTTGGCAATCAGCCCCAGCATTTT.

This clonotype was recorded at least ten times. CDR3 sequence: CASSFLAQSSYNEQFF. In DNA form, the CDR3 reads TGCGCCAGCAGCTTCCTAGCCCAGAGCTCCTACAATGAGCAGTTCTTC. This chain uses TRBV5-1 with TRBJ2-1; the D gene is possibly TRBD2 (5 bases). The CDR3 consists of 16 residues. Germline loops: CDR1 SGHRS, CDR2 YFSETQ. The V and J ends lost 2 bases and 0 bases respectively, with 12 bases between them. The full variable domain, completed using reference TRBV5-1 and TRBJ2-1, is KAGVTQTPRYLIKTRGQQVTLSCSPISGHRSVSWYQQTPGQGLQFLFEYFSETQRNKGNFPGRFSGRQFSNSRSEMNVSTLELGDSALYLCASSFLAQSSYNEQFFGPGTRLTVL.

This clonotype was found many times. V and J are TRBV7-8 and TRBJ1-4; tentative D call: TRBD1 (5 bases). This CDR3 region has 15 residues. Between the trimmed V and J ends, which lost 2 bases and 4 bases, there was a span of 11 bases. Looked up from germline, CDR1 is SGHVS and CDR2 is FQNEAQ. In nucleotides, the CDR3 is TGTGCCAGCAGCTTAAGGGGAGGCTTTAATGAAAAACTGTTTTTT. It translates to CASSLRGGFNEKLFF.

This clonotype was detected many times. The gene calls are TRBV20-1 and TRBJ1-1; TRBD1 might be the D (5 bases). CDR1 is DFQATT, CDR2 SNEGSKA, per germline (reference sequence). V was trimmed by 5 bases and J by 10 bases, leaving 14 bases between them. CDR3 length equals 11 residues. This CDR3 is CSAEDSLGAFF. The CDR3 DNA is TGCAGTGCTGAAGACAGTCTCGGAGCTTTCTTT.

This clonotype was observed a handful of times. V and J are TRBV11-1 and TRBJ2-1, with D possibly being TRBD2 (6 bases). The germline V gene encodes CDR1 SGHAT and CDR2 FQDESV (reference sequence). V was trimmed by 6 bases and J by 3 bases, leaving 24 bases between them. The CDR3 covers 18 residues. This CDR3 reads CASSVRADGSYYYNEQFF. CDR3 coding DNA: TGTGCCAGCAGTGTTCGGGCAGACGGGAGCTACTACTACAATGAGCAGTTCTTC.